The sequence of this T cell receptor beta chain was determined in a study of graft-versus-host responses after intestinal transplantation. In the study overall: The whole recipient group had anti-thymocyte globulin induction followed by tacrolimus and steroids for two to four years. Findings and caveats of the study: Among recipient marrow samples, GvH clones were found; some appeared first in ileum or blood.

CDR1 is MNHEY, CDR2 SMNVEV, per germline (reference sequence). The V end lost 4 bases, the J end lost 3 bases, and 19 bases lay between the germline ends. The CDR3 loop spans 16 amino acids. Comment on this clone: Its antigen is unidentified.

Sequenced by immunoSEQ multiplex PCR; TCRdb stores in-frame clones only, minus some. The repertoire holds tens of thousands of clones, with roughly 80% as singletons. The receptor comes from a human donor who received an intestinal transplant. Sequences were derived from unstimulated CD8+ T cells sorted from spleen or lymph node cells, sampled before intestinal transplant. This rearrangement joins TRBV27 to TRBJ2-7; TRBD2 might be the D (6 bases). The CDR3 is CASSSLISGGIYEQYF. The CDR3 nucleotides read TGTGCCAGCAGTTCCCTTATATCGGGCGGGATCTACGAGCAGTACTTC.